This T cell receptor (beta chain) came from a study of blood T cell repertoires in COVID-19. Study members were between 18 and 89 years old and lived in 20 to 30 US regions. Recovery among Cohort 3 donors was established by two negative PCRs, clearance, or symptom resolution. Between the trimmed V and J ends, which lost 2 bases and 6 bases, there was a span of 12 bases. Germline-derived CDR1 and CDR2 are LGHNA and YNFKEQ. CDR3 size: 14 residues. This table comes from immunoSEQ multiplex PCR, and its TCRdb copy is limited to in-frame clones, with some not included. The table lists fewer than 300,000 clones, 90% of them singletons.

The V gene is TRBV4-2, the J gene TRBJ2-3; the D gene is possibly TRBD2 (6 bases). The specimen sequenced was PBMCs or T cells enriched from blood (not recorded which). The origin of this receptor is a woman aged 25 to 39 who had recovered from COVID-19. CDR3 region: CASSQPTSDDTQYF. CDR3 sequence (DNA): TGTGCCAGCAGCCAACCGACTAGTGATGATACGCAGTATTTT.